A selection of T cell receptor beta chains follows, all from one sample in a study of T cell responses to AZD1222 COVID-19 vaccine. The data were produced by immunoSEQ multiplex PCR, yet TCRdb's version contains in-frame clones alone and is incomplete. The sample shows 150,000 to 160,000 clones, about 88% of them seen only once. The sequencing used peripheral blood, collected on day 0 of AZD1222 vaccination. The origin of the receptors is an adult in good health. CDR3s leave out the opening cysteine and the closing phenylalanine or tryptophan.

TRBJ2-7 | 11 | TRBV10-3 | AMGTGGLDEQY
TRBJ2-7 | 15 | TRBV3-1/TRBV3-2 | ASSLSHTNRASYEQY
TRBJ1-5 | 14 | TRBV6-7 | ASIQLIGAGDQPQH
TRBJ1-6 | 12 | TRBV2 | ASSVARGNSPLH
TRBJ1-1 | 12 | TRBV5-5 | ASSLDWGRAEAF
TRBJ2-2 | 14 | TRBV7-2 | ASSLGTGGNTGELF
TRBJ2-7 | 12 | TRBV29-1 | SVEGAGGLYEQY
TRBJ2-5 | 15 | TRBV24-1 | ATSDLRAGGFQETQY
TRBJ2-7 | 16 | TRBV21-1 | ASSKVPGTGKKLHEQY
TRBJ2-2 | 13 | TRBV5-5 | ASSNYETYTGELF
TRBJ2-3 | 15 | TRBV19 | ASSKGAVGPSTDTQY
TRBJ2-1 | 13 | TRBV5-1 | ASSEIDRDLGEQF
TRBJ2-7 | 12 | TRBV6-6 | ASSPRVSSYEQY
TRBJ2-3 | 13 | TRBV7-3 | ASSPQGGTTDTQY
TRBJ1-5 | 13 | TRBV19 | ASSPPGTANQPQH
TRBJ1-4 | 10 | TRBV18 | ASSGTSEKLF
TRBJ1-2 | 16 | TRBV25-1 | ASSPTSGTLELNYGYT
TRBJ1-5 | 10 | TRBV5-4 | ASRVGDQPQH